The text below deals with one TCR beta chain. As yet, its antigen is unknown. This sample was included in a study of cytomegalovirus exposure and HLA in healthy donors. Study information: From donors who were HLA-typed, an early data release held approximately 80 million unique TCRs. Study results and caveats: In a later analysis, parvovirus B19, influenza, CMV and Epstein-Barr virus appeared linked to several top co-occurrence clusters. In a later analysis, TCR beta V- and J-gene trimming showed a link to a missense DCLRE1C variant.

Germline CDR1 reads SEHNR; CDR2 reads FQNEAQ (reference sequence). V dropped 1 base and J dropped 9 bases, with 11 bases sitting between them. The CDR3 spans 13 residues. 13 Jbeta primers and 60 Vbeta primers were used for the PCR. Libraries were prepared by immunoSEQ multiplex PCR; TCRdb keeps only in-frame clonotypes and omits some of them. The data contain 60,000 to 70,000 clones, 75% of them seen just once; the ten biggest clones take up under 30%. The TCR was taken from a woman aged 40 to 50 in good health and CMV-seropositive. Sequencing was carried out using PBMCs. The rearrangement links TRBV7-9 to TRBJ2-3, with a possible D match to TRBD2 (6 bases). The CDR3 DNA reads as TGTGCCAGCAGCTTAGTCGGGGCGGGGACGCAGTATTTT. Its translation: CASSLVGAGTQYF.